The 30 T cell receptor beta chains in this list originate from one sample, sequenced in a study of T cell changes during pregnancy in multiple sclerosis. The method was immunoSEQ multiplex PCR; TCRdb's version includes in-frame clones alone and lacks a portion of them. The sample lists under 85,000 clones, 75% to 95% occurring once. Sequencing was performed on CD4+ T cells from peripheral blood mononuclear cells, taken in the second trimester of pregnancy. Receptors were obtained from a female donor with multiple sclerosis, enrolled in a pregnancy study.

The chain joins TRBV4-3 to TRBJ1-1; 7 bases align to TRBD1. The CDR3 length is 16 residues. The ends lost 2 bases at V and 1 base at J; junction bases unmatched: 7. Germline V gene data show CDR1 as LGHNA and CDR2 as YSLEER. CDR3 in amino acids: CASSQNPTGTNTEAFF. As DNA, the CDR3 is TGCGCCAGCAGCCAAAACCCGACAGGGACGAACACTGAAGCTTTCTTT.

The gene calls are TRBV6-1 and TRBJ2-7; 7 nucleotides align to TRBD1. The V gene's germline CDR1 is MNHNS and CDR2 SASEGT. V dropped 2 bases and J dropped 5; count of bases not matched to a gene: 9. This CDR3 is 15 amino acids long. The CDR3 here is CASSEPTGRTHEQYF. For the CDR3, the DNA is TGTGCCAGCAGTGAACCGACAGGGCGGACCCACGAGCAGTACTTC.

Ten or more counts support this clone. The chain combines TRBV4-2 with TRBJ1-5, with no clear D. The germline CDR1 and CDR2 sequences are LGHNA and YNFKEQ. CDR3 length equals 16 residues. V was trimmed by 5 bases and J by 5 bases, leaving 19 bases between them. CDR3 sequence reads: CASSSRHPLGYQPQHF. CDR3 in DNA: TGTGCCAGCAGCTCTCGACACCCTTTAGGATATCAGCCCCAGCATTTT.

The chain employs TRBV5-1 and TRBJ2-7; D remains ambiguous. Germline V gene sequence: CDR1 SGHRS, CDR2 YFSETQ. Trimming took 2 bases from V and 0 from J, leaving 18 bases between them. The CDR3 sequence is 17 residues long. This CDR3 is CASSFVSSRITSYEQYF. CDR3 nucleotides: TGCGCCAGCAGCTTTGTTTCCTCGCGGATAACCTCCTACGAGCAGTACTTC.

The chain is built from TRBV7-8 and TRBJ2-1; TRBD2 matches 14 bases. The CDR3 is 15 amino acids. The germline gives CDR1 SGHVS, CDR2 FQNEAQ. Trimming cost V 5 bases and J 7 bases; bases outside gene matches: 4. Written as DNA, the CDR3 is TGTGCCAGCAGCCAGACTAGCGGGAGGGTAAATGAGCAGTTCTTC. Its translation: CASSQTSGRVNEQFF.

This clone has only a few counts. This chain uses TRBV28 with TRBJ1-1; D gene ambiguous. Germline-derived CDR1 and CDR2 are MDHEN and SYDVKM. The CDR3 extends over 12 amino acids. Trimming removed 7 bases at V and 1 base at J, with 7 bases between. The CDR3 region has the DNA TGTGCCAGCACCGGGAGGAACACTGAAGCTTTCTTT. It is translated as CASTGRNTEAFF.

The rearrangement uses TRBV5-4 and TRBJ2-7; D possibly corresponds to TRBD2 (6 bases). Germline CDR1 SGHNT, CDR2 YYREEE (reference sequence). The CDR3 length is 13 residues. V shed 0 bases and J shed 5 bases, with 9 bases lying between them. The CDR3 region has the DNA TGTGCCAGCAGCTTGGCCGGGGGTCACGAGCAGTACTTC. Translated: CASSLAGGHEQYF.

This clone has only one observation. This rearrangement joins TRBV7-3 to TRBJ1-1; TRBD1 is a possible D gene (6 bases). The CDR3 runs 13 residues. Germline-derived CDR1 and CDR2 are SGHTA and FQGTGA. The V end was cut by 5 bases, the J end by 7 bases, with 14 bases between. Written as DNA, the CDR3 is TGTGCCAGCAGCAAGGACAGAAAAAATGAAGCTTTCTTT. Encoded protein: CASSKDRKNEAFF.

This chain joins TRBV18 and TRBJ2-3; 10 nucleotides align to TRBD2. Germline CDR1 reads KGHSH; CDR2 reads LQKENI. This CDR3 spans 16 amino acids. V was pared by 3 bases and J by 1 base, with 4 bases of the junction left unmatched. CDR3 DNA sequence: TGTGCCAGCTCACCTAGGACTAGCGGACGCACAGATACGCAGTATTTT. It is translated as CASSPRTSGRTDTQYF.

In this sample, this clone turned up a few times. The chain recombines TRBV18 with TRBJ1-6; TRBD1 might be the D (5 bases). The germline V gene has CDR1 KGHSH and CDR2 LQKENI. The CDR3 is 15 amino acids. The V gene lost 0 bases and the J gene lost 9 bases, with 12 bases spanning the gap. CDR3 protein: CASSPPGAPGSPLHF. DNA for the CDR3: TGTGCCAGCTCACCACCAGGGGCGCCTGGTTCACCCCTCCACTTT.

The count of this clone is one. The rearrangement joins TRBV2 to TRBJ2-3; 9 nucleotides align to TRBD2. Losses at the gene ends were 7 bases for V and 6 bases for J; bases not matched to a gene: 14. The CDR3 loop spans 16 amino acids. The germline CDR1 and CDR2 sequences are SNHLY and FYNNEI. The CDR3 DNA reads TGTGCCAGCAACGGAGAAGCGGGAGGTAGGCGGGATACGCAGTATTTT. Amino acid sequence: CASNGEAGGRRDTQYF.

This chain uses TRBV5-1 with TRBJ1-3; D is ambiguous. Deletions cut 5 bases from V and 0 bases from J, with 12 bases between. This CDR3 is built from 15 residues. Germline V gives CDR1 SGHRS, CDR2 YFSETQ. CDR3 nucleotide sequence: TGCGCCAGCAGACCCGCGGTCGGCTCTGGAAACACCATATATTTT. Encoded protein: CASRPAVGSGNTIYF. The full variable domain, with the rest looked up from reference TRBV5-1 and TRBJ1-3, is KAGVTQTPRYLIKTRGQQVTLSCSPISGHRSVSWYQQTPGQGLQFLFEYFSETQRNKGNFPGRFSGRQFSNSRSEMNVSTLELGDSALYLCASRPAVGSGNTIYFGEGSWLTVV.

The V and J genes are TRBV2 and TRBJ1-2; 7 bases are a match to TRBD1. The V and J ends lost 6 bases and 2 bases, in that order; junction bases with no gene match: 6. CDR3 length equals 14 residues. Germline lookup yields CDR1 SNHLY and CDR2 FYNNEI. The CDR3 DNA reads TGTGCCAGCAGCATACAGGGGACCAACTATGGCTACACCTTC. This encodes CASSIQGTNYGYTF.

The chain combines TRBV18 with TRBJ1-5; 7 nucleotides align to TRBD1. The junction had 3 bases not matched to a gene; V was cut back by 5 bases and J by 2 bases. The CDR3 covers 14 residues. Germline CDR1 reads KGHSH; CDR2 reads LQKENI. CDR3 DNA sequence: TGTGCCAGCTCAGAGGACAGGCGCAATCAGCCCCAGCATTTT. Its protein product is CASSEDRRNQPQHF. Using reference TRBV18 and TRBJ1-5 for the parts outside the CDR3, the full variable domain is NAGVMQNPRHLVRRRGQEARLRCSPMKGHSHVYWYRQLPEEGLKFMVYLQKENIIDESGMPKERFSAEFPKEGPSILRIQQVVRGDSAAYFCASSEDRRNQPQHFGDGTRLSIL.

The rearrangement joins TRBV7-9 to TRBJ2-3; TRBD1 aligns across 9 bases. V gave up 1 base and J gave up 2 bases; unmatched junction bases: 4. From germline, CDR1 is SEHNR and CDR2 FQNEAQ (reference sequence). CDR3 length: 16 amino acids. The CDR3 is CASSLDRGRVTDTQYF. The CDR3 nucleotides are TGTGCCAGCAGCTTAGACAGGGGGCGAGTCACAGATACGCAGTATTTT. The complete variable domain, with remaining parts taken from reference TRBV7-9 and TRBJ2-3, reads DTGVSQNPRHKITKRGQNVTFRCDPISEHNRLYWYRQTLGQGPEFLTYFQNEAQLEKSRLLSDRFSAERPKGSFSTLEIQRTEQGDSAMYLCASSLDRGRVTDTQYFGPGTRLTVL.

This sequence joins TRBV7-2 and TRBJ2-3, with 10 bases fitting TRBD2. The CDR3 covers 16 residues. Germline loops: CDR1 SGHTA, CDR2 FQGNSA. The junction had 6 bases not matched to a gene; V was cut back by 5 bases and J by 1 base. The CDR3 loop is CASSNTGTSGTDTQYF. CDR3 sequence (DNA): TGTGCCAGCAGCAATACCGGGACTAGCGGCACAGATACGCAGTATTTT. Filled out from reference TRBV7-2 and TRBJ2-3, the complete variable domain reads GAGVSQSPSNKVTEKGKDVELRCDPISGHTALYWYRQSLGQGLEFLIYFQGNSAPDKSGLPSDRFSAERTGGSVSTLTIQRTQQEDSAVYLCASSNTGTSGTDTQYFGPGTRLTVL.

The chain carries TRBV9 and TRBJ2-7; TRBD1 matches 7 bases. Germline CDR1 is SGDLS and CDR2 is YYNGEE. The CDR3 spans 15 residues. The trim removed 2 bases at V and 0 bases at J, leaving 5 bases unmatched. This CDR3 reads CASSVTGQSSYEQYF. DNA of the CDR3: TGTGCCAGCAGCGTTACGGGACAGAGCTCCTACGAGCAGTACTTC.

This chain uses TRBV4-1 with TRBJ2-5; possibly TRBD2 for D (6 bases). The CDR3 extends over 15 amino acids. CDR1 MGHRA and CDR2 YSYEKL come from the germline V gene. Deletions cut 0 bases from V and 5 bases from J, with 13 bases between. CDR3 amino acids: CASSQDPSLAETQYF. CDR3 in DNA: TGCGCCAGCAGCCAAGACCCTAGTCTAGCGGAGACCCAGTACTTC.

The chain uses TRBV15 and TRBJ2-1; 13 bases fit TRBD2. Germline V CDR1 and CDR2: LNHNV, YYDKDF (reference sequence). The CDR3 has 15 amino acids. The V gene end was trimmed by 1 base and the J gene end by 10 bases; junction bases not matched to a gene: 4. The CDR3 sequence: CATSRVGLAGAEQFF. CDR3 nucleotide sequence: TGTGCCACCAGCAGAGTTGGACTAGCGGGAGCCGAGCAGTTCTTC.

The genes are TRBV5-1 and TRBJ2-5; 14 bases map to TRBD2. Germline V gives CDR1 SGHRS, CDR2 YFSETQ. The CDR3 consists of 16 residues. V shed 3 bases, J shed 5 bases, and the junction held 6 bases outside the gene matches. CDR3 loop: CASSSGLAGEIETQYF. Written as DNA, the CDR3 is TGCGCCAGCAGCTCGGGACTAGCGGGAGAAATCGAGACCCAGTACTTC.

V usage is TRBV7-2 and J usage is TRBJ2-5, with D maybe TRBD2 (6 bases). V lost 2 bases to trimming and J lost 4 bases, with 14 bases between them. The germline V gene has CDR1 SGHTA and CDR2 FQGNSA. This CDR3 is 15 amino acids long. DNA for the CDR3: TGTGCCAGCAGCTTATCAGCGGTGGGAGGAGAGACCCAGTACTTC. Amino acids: CASSLSAVGGETQYF.

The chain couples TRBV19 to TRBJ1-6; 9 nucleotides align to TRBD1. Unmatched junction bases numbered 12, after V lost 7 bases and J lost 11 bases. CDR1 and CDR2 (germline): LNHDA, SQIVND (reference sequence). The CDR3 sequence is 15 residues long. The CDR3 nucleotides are TGTGCCAGTACCACTCCGGGACAGGGCGGCACACCCCTCCACTTT. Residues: CASTTPGQGGTPLHF.

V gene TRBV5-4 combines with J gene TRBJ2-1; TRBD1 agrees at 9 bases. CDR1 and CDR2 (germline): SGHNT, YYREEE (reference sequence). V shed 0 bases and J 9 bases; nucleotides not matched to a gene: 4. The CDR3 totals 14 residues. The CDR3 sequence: CASSLALGQGEQFF. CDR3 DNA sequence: TGTGCCAGCAGCTTGGCCTTGGGACAGGGTGAGCAGTTCTTC.

CDR3 DNA: TGTGCTAGTGGGTCAGGGCAATACACCGGGGAGCTGTTTTTT. Protein sequence: CASGSGQYTGELFF. The chain is built from TRBV12-5 and TRBJ2-2, with D tentatively TRBD1 (5 bases). The CDR3 is made up of 14 amino acids. V dropped 6 bases and J dropped 3 bases, with 11 bases sitting between them. From germline, CDR1 is LGHNT and CDR2 FRNRAP.

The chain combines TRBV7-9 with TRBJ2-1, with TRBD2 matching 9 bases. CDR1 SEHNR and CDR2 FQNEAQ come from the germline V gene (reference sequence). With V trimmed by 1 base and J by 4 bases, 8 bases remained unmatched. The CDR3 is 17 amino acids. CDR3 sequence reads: CASSLGAGGQIYNEQFF. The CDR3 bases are TGTGCCAGCAGCTTAGGGGCGGGAGGGCAAATATACAATGAGCAGTTCTTC.

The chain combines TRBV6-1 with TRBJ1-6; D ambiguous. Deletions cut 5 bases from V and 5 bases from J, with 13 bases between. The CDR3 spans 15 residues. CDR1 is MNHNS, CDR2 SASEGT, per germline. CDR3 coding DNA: TGTGCCAGCAGTCATCGGGCGAGGGATAATTCACCCCTCCACTTT. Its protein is CASSHRARDNSPLHF.

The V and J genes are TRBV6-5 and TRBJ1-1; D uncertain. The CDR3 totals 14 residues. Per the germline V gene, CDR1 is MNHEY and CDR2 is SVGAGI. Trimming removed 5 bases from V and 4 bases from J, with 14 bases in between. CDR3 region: CASSEPRKGTEAFF. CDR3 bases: TGTGCCAGCAGTGAGCCTAGGAAAGGCACTGAAGCTTTCTTT.

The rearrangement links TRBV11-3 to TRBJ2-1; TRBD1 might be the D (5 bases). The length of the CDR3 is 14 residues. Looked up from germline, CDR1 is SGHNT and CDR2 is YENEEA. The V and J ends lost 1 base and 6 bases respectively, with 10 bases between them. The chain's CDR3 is CASSLAGIRNEQFF. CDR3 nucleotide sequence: TGTGCCAGCAGCTTAGCAGGGATCCGCAATGAGCAGTTCTTC.

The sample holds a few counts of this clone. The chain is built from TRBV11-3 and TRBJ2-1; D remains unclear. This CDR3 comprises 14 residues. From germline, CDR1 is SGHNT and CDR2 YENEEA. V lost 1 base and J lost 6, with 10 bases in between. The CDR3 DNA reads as TGTGCCAGCAGCTTAGGTCGAGCTACCAATGAGCAGTTCTTC. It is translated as CASSLGRATNEQFF.

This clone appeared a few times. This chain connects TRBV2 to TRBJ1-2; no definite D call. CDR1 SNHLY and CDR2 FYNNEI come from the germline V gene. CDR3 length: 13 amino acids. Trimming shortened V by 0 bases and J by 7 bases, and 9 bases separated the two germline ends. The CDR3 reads CASSEASPRGYTF. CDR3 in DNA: TGTGCCAGCAGTGAAGCTTCGCCGCGTGGCTACACCTTC. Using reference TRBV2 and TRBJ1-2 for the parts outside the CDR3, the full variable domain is EPEVTQTPSHQVTQMGQEVILRCVPISNHLYFYWYRQILGQKVEFLVSFYNNEISEKSEIFDDQFSVERPDGSNFTLKIRSTKLEDSAMYFCASSEASPRGYTFGSGTRLTVV.